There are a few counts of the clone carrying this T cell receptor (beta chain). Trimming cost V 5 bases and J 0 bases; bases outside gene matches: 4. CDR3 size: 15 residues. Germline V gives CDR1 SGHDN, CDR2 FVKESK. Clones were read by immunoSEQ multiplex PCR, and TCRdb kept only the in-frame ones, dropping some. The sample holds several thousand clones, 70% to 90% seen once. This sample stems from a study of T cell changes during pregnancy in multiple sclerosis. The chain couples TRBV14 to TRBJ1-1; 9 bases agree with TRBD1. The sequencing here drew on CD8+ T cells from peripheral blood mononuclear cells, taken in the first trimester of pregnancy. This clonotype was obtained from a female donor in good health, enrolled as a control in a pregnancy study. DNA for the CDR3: TGTGCCAGCAGCACACAGGGGGCCTTGAACACTGAAGCTTTCTTT. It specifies CASSTQGALNTEAFF.